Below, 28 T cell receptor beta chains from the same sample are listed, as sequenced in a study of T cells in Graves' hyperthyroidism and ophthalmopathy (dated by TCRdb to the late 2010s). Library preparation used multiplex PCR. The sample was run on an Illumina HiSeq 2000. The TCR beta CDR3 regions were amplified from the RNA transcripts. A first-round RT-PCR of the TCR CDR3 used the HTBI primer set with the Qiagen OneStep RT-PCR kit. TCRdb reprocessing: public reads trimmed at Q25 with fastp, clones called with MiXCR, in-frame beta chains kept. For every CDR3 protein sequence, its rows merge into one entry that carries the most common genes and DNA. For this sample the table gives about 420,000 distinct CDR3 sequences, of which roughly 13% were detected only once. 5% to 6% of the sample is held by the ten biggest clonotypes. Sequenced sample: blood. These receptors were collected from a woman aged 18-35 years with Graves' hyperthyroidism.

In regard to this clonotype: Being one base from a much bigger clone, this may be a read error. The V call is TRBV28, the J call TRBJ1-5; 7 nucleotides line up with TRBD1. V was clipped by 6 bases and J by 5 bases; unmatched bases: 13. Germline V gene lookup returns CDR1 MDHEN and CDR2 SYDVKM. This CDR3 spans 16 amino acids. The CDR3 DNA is TGTGCCAGCAGCTCGCCCCGCACAGGGGACCATCAGCCCCAGCATTTT. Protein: CASSSPRTGDHQPQHF.

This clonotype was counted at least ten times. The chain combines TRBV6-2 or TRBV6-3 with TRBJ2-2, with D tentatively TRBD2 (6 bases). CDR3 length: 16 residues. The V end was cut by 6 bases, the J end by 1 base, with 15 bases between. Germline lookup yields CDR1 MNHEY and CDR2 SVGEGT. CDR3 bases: TGTGCCAGCAGAACCGGACGGGGGATGAACACCGGGGAGCTGTTTTTT. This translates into CASRTGRGMNTGELFF.

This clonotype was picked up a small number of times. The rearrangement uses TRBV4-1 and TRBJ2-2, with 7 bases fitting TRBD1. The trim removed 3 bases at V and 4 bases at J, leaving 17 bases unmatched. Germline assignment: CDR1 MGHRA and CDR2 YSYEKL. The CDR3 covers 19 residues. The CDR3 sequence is CASSHATGAGRRSTGELFF. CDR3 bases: TGCGCCAGCAGCCACGCTACAGGGGCTGGACGGCGTAGCACCGGGGAGCTGTTTTTT.

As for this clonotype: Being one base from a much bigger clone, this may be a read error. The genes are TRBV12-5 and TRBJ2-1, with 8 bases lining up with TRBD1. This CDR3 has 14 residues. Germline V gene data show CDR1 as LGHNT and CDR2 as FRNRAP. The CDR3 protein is CASGEGQGANGQFF. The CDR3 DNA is TGTGCTAGTGGGGAAGGACAGGGTGCCAATGGGCAGTTCTTC.

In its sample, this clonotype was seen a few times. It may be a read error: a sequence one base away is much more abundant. The CDR3 DNA reads as TGCAATGCTAGGGGACTAGCGGGAGGAGGGGGGGAGACCCAGTACTTC. It encodes CNARGLAGGGGETQYF. The chain links TRBV20-1 to TRBJ2-5, with 15 positions matching TRBD2. This CDR3 has 16 residues. Per the germline V gene, CDR1 is DFQATT and CDR2 is SNEGSKA (reference sequence).

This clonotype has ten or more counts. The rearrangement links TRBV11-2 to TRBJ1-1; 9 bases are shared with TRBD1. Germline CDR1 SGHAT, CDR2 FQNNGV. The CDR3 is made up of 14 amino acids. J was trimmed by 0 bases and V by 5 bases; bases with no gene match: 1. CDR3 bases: TGTGCCAGCAGCGGACAGGGGATGAACACTGAAGCTTTCTTT. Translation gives CASSGQGMNTEAFF.

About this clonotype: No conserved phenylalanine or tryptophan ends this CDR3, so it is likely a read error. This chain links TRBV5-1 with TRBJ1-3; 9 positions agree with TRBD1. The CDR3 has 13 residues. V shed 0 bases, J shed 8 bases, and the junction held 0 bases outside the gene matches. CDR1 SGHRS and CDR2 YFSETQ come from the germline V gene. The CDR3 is CASSLGTGDTIYL. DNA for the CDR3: TGCGCCAGCAGCTTGGGGACAGGGGACACCATATATCTT.

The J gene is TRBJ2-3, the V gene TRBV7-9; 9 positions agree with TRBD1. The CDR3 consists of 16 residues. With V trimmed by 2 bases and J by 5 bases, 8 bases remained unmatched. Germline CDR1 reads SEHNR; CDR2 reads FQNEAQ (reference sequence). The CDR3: CASSLPTQGAEDTQYF. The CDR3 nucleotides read TGTGCCAGCAGCTTACCCACACAGGGGGCGGAAGATACGCAGTATTTT.

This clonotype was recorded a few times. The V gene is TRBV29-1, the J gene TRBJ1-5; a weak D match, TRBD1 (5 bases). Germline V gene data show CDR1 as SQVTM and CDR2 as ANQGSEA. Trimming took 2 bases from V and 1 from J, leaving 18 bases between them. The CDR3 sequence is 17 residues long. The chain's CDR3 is CSVEIKGGRASNQPQHF. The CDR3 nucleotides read TGCAGCGTTGAAATTAAGGGCGGCAGGGCCAGCAATCAGCCCCAGCATTTT.

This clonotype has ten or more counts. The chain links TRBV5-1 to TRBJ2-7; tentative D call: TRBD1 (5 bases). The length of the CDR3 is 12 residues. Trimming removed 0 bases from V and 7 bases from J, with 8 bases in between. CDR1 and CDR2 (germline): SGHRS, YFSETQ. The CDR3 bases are TGCGCCAGCAGCTTGGTCCCAGGGGAGCAGTACTTC. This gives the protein CASSLVPGEQYF.

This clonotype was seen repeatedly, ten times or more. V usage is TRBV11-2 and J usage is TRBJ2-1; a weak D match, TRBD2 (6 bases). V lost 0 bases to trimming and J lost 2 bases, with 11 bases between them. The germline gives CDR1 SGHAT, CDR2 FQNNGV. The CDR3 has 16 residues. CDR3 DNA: TGTGCCAGCAGCTTAGAGAGGGACTCGACCTACAATGAGCAGTTCTTC. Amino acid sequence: CASSLERDSTYNEQFF.

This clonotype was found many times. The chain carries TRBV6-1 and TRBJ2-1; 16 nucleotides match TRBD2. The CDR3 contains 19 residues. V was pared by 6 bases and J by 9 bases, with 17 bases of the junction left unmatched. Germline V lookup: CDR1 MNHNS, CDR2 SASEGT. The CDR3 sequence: CASRDRDRSGTSGRGEQFF. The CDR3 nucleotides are TGTGCCAGCAGGGACCGGGACAGATCCGGGACTAGCGGGAGGGGTGAGCAGTTCTTC.

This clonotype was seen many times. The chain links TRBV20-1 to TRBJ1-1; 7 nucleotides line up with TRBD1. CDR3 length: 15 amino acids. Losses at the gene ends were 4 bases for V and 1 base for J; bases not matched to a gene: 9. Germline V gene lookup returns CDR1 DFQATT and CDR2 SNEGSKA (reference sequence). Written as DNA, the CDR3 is TGCAGTGCTATGACGACAGGGCGAGGGAACACTGAAGCTTTCTTT. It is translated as CSAMTTGRGNTEAFF.

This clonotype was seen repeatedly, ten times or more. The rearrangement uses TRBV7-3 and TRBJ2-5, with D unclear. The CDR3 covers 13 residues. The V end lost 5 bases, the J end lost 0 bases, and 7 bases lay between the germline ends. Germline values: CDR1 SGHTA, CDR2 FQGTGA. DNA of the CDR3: TGTGCCAGCAGCGAAACTAACCAAGAGACCCAGTACTTC. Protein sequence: CASSETNQETQYF.

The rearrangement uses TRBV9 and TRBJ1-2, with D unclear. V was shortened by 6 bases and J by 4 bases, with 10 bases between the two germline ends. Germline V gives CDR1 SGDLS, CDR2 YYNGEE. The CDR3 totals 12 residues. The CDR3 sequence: CASNSGSYGYTF. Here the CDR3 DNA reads TGTGCCAGCAATTCGGGATCCTATGGCTACACCTTC.

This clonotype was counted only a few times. The CDR3, as DNA: TGTGCCATCAGTGACGGGACCCAGCAAGAGACCCAGTACTTC. It encodes CAISDGTQQETQYF. This chain uses TRBV10-3 with TRBJ2-5; either TRBD1 or TRBD2 may supply D (5 bases each). Per the germline V gene, CDR1 is ENHRY and CDR2 is SYGVKD. This CDR3 has 14 amino acids. V was trimmed by 3 bases and J by 2 bases, leaving 10 bases between them.

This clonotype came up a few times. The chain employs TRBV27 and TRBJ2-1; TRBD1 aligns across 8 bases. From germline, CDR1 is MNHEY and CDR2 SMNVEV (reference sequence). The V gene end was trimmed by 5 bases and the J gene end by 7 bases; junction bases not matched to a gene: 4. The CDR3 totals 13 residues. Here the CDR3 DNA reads TGTGCCAGCAGTCCCCGGACAGGGAATGAGCAGTTCTTC. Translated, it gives CASSPRTGNEQFF.

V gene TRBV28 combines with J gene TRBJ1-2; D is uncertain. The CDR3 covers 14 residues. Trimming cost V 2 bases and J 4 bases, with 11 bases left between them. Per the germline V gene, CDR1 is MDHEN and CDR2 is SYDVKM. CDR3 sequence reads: CASSLRGRSYGYTF. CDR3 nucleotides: TGTGCCAGCAGTTTACGGGGTAGAAGCTATGGCTACACCTTC.

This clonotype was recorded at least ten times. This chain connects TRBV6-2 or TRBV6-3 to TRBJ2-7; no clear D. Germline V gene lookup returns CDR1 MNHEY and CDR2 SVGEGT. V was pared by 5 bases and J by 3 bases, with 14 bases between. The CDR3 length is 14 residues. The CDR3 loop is CASSTPLGYYEQYF. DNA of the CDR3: TGTGCCAGCAGTACCCCCCTGGGCTACTACGAGCAGTACTTC.

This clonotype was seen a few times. The CDR3 region has the DNA TGCGCCAGCCAGAGCCGGACTAGGGGCGGCGGGGAGCTGTTTTTT. As protein: CASQSRTRGGGELFF. The chain uses TRBV5-1 and TRBJ2-2; 7 nucleotides agree with TRBD2. This CDR3 region has 15 residues. The V and J ends lost 7 bases and 7 bases, in that order; junction bases with no gene match: 13. Germline values: CDR1 SGHRS, CDR2 YFSETQ.

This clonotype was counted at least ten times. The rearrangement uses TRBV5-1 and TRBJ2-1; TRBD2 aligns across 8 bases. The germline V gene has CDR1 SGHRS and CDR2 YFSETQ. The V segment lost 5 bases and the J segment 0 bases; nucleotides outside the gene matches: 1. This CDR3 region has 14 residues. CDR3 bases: TGCGCCAGCAGAAGCGGGAGCTCCTACAATGAGCAGTTCTTC. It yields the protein CASRSGSSYNEQFF.

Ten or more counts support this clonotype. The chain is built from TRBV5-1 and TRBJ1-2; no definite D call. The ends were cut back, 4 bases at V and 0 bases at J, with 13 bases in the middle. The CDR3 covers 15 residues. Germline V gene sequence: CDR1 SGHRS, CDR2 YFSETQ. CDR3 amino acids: CASSGSVGTNYGYTF. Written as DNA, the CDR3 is TGCGCCAGCAGCGGGAGCGTCGGGACTAACTATGGCTACACCTTC.

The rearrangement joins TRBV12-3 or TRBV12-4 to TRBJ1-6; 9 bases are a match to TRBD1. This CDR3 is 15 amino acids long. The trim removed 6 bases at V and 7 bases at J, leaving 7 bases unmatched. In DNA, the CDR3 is TGTGCCAGCAGGGACAGGGGCGGAAGAAATTCACCCCTCCACTTT. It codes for CASRDRGGRNSPLHF.

Here the CDR3 reads CASSSGVRRFF. In DNA form, the CDR3 reads TGTGCCAGCAGCTCCGGGGTCCGAAGATTCTTC. V usage is TRBV7-6 and J usage is TRBJ2-1, with a possible D match to TRBD2 (5 bases). V lost 4 bases, J lost 16 bases, and 14 bases lay in between. The CDR3 sequence is 11 residues long. Germline CDR1 is SGHVS and CDR2 is FNYEAQ.

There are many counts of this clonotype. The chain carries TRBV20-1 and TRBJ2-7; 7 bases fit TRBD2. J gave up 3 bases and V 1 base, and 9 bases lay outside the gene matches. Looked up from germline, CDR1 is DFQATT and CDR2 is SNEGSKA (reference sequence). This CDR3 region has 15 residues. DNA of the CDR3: TGCAGTGCTAGAGGGCGGGAGCGGCCCCACTACGAGCAGTACTTC. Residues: CSARGRERPHYEQYF.

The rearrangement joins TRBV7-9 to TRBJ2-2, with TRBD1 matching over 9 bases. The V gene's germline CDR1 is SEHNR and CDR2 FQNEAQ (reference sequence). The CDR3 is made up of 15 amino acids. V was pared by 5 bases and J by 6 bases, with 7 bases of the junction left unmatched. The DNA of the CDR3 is TGTGCCAGCAGCCGTGGACAGGGGTGGTCCGGGGAGCTGTTTTTT. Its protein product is CASSRGQGWSGELFF.

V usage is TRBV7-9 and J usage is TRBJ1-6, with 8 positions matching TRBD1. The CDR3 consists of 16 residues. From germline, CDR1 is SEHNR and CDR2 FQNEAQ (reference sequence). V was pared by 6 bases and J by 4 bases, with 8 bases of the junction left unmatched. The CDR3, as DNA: TGTGCCAGCAGTCCAATGGACAGGGTGTATAATTCACCCCTCCACTTT. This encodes CASSPMDRVYNSPLHF. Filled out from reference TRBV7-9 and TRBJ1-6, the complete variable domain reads DTGVSQNPRHKITKRGQNVTFRCDPISEHNRLYWYRQTLGQGPEFLTYFQNEAQLEKSRLLSDRFSAERPKGSFSTLEIQRTEQGDSAMYLCASSPMDRVYNSPLHFGNGTRLTVT.

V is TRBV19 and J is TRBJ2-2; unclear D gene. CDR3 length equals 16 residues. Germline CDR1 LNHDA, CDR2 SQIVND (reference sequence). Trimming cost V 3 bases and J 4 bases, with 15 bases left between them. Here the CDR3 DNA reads TGTGCCAGTAGTATTAGTCTAGTGAGTAGCACCGGGGAGCTGTTTTTT. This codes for CASSISLVSSTGELFF. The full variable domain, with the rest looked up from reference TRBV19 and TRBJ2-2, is DGGITQSPKYLFRKEGQNVTLSCEQNLNHDAMYWYRQDPGQGLRLIYYSQIVNDFQKGDIAEGYSVSREKKESFPLTVTSAQKNPTAFYLCASSISLVSSTGELFFGEGSRLTVL.